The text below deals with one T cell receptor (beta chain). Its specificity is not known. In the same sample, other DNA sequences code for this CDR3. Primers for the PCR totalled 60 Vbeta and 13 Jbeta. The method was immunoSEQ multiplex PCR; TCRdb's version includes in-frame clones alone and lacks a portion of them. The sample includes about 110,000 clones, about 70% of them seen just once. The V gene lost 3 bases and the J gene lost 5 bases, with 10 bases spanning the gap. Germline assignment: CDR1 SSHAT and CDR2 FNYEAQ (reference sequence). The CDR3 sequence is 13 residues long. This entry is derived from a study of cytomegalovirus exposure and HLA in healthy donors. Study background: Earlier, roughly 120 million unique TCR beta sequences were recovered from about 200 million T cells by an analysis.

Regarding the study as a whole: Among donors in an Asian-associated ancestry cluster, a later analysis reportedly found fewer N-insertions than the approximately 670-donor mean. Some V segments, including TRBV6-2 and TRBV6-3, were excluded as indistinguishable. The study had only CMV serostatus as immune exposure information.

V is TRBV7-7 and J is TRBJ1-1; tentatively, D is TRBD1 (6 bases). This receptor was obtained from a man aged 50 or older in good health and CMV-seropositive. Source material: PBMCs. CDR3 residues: CASSLKQGTEAFF. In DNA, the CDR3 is TGTGCCAGCAGCTTGAAACAGGGTACTGAAGCTTTCTTT.